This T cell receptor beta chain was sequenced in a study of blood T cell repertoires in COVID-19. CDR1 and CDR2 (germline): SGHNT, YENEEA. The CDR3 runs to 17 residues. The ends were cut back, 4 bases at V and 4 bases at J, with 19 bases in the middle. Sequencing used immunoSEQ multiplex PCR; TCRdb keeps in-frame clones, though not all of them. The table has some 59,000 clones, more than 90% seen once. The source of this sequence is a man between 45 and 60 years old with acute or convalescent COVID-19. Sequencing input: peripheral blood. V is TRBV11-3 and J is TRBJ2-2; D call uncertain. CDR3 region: CASSSNEYHPGTGELFF. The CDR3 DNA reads TGTGCCAGCAGCTCTAACGAATACCACCCGGGCACCGGGGAGCTGTTTTTT.